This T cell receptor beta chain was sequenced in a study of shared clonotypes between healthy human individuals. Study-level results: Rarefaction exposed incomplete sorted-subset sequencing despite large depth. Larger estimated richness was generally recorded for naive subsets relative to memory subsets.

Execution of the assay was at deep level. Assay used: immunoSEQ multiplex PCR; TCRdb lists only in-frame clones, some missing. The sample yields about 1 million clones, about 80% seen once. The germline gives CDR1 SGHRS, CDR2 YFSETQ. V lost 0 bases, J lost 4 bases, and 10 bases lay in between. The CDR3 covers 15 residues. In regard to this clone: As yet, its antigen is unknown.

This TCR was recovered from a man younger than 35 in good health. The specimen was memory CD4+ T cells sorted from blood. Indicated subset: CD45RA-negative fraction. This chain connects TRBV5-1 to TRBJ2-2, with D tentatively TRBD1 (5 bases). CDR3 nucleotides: TGCGCCAGCAGCTTGGAGGGGCTGAGCACCGGGGAGCTGTTTTTT. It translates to CASSLEGLSTGELFF.